The sequence of this T cell receptor (beta chain) was determined in a study of blood T cell repertoires in COVID-19. Study as a whole: Specimens from acute and convalescent COVID-19 originated in the United States, Italy and Spain. T cells, B-cell-depleted T cells, or PBMCs provided the cDNA or gDNA that served as material.

Germline V lookup: CDR1 MDHEN, CDR2 SYDVKM. This CDR3 is built from 14 residues. The V end lost 1 base, the J end lost 7 bases, and 13 bases lay between the germline ends. Sequencing was performed with immunoSEQ multiplex PCR; in TCRdb, only in-frame clones are kept and a portion is missing. The sample yields tens of thousands of clones, approximately 89% seen once. This sequence was found in a human donor in a cohort sampled during active COVID-19. Sequenced sample: peripheral blood. V gene TRBV28 combines with J gene TRBJ1-1, with a possible D match to TRBD1 (6 bases). This CDR3 is CASSLYRVIGEAFF. DNA for the CDR3: TGTGCCAGCAGTTTATACAGGGTTATTGGTGAAGCTTTCTTT.